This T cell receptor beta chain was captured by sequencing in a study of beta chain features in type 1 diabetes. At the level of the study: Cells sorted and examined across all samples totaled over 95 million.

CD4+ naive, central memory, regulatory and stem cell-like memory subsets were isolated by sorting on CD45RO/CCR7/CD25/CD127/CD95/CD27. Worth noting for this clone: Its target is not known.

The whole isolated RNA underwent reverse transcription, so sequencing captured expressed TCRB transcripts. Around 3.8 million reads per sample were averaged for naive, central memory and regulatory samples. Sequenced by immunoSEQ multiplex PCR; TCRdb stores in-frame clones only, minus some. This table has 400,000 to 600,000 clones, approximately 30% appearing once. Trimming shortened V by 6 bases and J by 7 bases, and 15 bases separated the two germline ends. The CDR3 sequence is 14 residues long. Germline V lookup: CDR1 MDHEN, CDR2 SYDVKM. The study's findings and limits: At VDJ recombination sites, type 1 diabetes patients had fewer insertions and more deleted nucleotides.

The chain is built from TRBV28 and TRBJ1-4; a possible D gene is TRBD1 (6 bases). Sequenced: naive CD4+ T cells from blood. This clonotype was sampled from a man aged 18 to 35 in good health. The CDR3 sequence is CASRGGTRSEKLFF. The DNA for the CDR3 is TGTGCCAGCAGGGGCGGGACAAGGAGTGAAAAACTGTTTTTT.